This TCR beta chain was recovered during a study of a mutant IDH1 vaccine in newly diagnosed glioma. Study overall: Beginning 4-6 weeks after radiotherapy alone, or with temozolomide cycles, vaccination took place.

The data were produced by immunoSEQ multiplex PCR, yet TCRdb's version contains in-frame clones alone and is incomplete. Of approximately 66,000 clones listed, roughly 80% are singletons. Study conclusions and caveats: Across multiple MHC alleles, around 93% of patients had vaccine-induced responses. Pseudoprogression seemed unrelated to changes in top peripheral T cell clonotypes.

CDR1 and CDR2 from the germline V gene are MGHDK and SYGVNS. This CDR3 comprises 16 residues. V lost 0 bases, J lost 4 bases, and 5 bases stayed unmatched. In the case of this clone: Its antigen remains unidentified.

Time point described: week 35, safety follow-up. The content of each vaccine dose was 300 ug of mutant IDH1 20-mer peptide, and topical imiquimod accompanied it. New WHO grade 3 or 4 astrocytomas that were IDH1-mutant and ATRX-lost occurred in the donors. This sequence originates from a man aged 25 to 45 with glioma. The rearrangement uses TRBV25-1 and TRBJ2-2; 7 positions agree with TRBD1. This specimen consisted of PBMCs, obtained from a glioma patient whose treatment included an IDH1 peptide vaccine. The CDR3 DNA is TGTGCCAGCAGTGAATATAGCCCAGGGGGCACCGGGGAGCTGTTTTTT. This codes for CASSEYSPGGTGELFF.